This TCR beta chain was captured in a study of T cells in Graves' hyperthyroidism and ophthalmopathy. From germline, CDR1 is SGHKS and CDR2 YYEKEE (reference sequence). V lost 4 bases to trimming and J lost 2 bases, with 21 bases between them. The CDR3 length is 17 residues. This clonotype was picked up many times. Its cognate antigen is unknown. TCR beta CDR3 regions were amplified from RNA transcripts. TCR CDR3 regions were first amplified by RT-PCR with HTBI primers. TCRdb re-called the multiplex PCR reads through MiXCR, storing one row per CDR3 protein. The sample lists 500,000 to 800,000 distinct CDR3 sequences; around 15% were seen once. In making diagnoses, clinical symptoms, serum thyroxine and TRAb, thyroid ultrasound and orbital computed tomography were all used. Regarding the study as a whole: Ophthalmopathy was model-predicted a median approximately 6.4 months pre-onset.

The sequencing input was blood. The source of this sequence is a woman aged 45-65 years with Graves' ophthalmopathy. The rearrangement joins TRBV5-5 to TRBJ1-1, with a tentative D call TRBD1 (5 bases). The CDR3 reads CASSPLAAAGPNTEAFF. The CDR3 region has the DNA TGTGCCAGCAGCCCACTTGCCGCGGCAGGGCCAAACACTGAAGCTTTCTTT.